The rows below give T cell receptor beta chains drawn from one sample of a study of T cell changes during pregnancy in multiple sclerosis. Sequencing used immunoSEQ multiplex PCR; TCRdb keeps in-frame clones, though not all of them. The sample has some 120,000 clones, over 85% seen once. The source was peripheral blood, collected before pregnancy. The receptor set was obtained from a female donor with multiple sclerosis, enrolled in a pregnancy study. Each CDR3 is given with its conserved first and last residue. D genes are given only for firm matches. For some rows the clone size is stated as once, few or many, or as a class when expanded; others skip it.

>NA|once|TRBJ1-1|TRBV13
CASLTPDGGTEAFF
TGTGCCAGCCTAACCCCGGACGGGGGGACTGAAGCTTTCTTT
>TRBD1|NA|TRBJ1-4|TRBV19
CASSVDRRKLFF
TGTGCCAGTAGTGTGGACAGGAGAAAACTGTTTTTT
>TRBD1|NA|TRBJ2-6|TRBV7-9
CASSSERDRGLGANVLTF
TGTGCCAGCAGCTCCGAACGGGACAGGGGCCTAGGGGCCAACGTCCTGACTTTC
>NA|NA|TRBJ2-2|TRBV18
CASSHRTRLQGPGELFF
TGTGCCAGCTCACACAGGACACGCCTACAGGGACCCGGGGAGCTGTTTTTT
>TRBD2|NA|TRBJ2-5|TRBV5-6
CASSLGLALTSRWTQYF
TGTGCCAGCAGCCTCGGACTAGCGCTGACGAGTAGGTGGACCCAGTACTTC
>NA|NA|TRBJ1-4|TRBV6-1
CASSEVLTPTNEKLFF
TGTGCCAGCAGTGAAGTCTTGACTCCAACTAATGAAAAACTGTTTTTT
>NA|few|TRBJ1-2|TRBV30
CAWRLGVGGYTF
TGTGCCTGGAGACTAGGAGTTGGGGGCTACACCTTC
>NA|few|TRBJ2-7|TRBV28
CASSISGEHEQYF
TGTGCCAGCAGCATATCAGGGGAACACGAGCAGTACTTC
>TRBD1|NA|TRBJ2-3|TRBV19
CASSRLGQGTDTQYF
TGTGCCAGTAGTCGGCTAGGACAGGGCACAGATACGCAGTATTTT
>NA|NA|TRBJ1-5|TRBV6-5
CASSYSKIELGPSQHF
TGTGCCAGCAGTTACTCGAAGATTGAGTTGGGGCCGTCCCAGCATTTT
>NA|NA|TRBJ1-3|TRBV9
CASSVGGFSGNTIYF
TGTGCCAGCAGCGTGGGAGGATTCTCTGGAAACACCATATATTTT
>TRBD1|NA|TRBJ2-1|TRBV10-2
CASSGQGASEQFF
TGCGCCAGCAGTGGACAGGGGGCGAGTGAGCAGTTCTTC
>TRBD2|NA|TRBJ2-2|TRBV4-2
CASSQDKLAGDTGELFF
TGTGCCAGCAGCCAAGATAAACTAGCGGGGGACACCGGGGAGCTGTTTTTT
>TRBD1|NA|TRBJ2-1|TRBV12-5
CASGLVGTGSFGYEQFF
TGTGCTAGTGGTTTGGTAGGGACAGGGAGTTTTGGCTATGAGCAGTTCTTC
>NA|NA|TRBJ1-3|TRBV2
CASSEAARLFYF
TGTGCCAGCAGTGAAGCGGCCCGTCTGTTTTATTTT
>NA|NA|TRBJ1-1|TRBV5-6
CASSWEGTGWATEAFF
TGTGCCAGCAGCTGGGAAGGCACAGGGTGGGCAACTGAAGCTTTCTTT
>TRBD2|NA|TRBJ2-1|TRBV9
CASSVGGLAGAYNEQFF
TGTGCCAGCAGCGTAGGCGGGCTAGCGGGGGCTTACAATGAGCAGTTCTTC
>TRBD1|NA|TRBJ2-6|TRBV5-6
CASSSRRGQGVSGANVLTF
TGTGCCAGCAGCTCGCGAAGGGGACAGGGGGTCTCTGGGGCCAACGTCCTGACTTTC
>TRBD2|NA|TRBJ2-3|TRBV5-4
CASSLASSGGAPDTQYF
TGTGCCAGCAGCTTGGCCAGTAGCGGGGGGGCCCCAGATACGCAGTATTTT
>TRBD1|NA|TRBJ2-7|TRBV6-1
CASSEFRQGANEQYF
TGTGCCAGCAGTGAGTTCAGACAGGGGGCTAACGAGCAGTACTTC
>NA|NA|TRBJ1-1|TRBV5-6
CASSQLGQTTEAFF
TGTGCCAGCAGCCAGTTAGGACAGACCACTGAAGCTTTCTTT
>NA|NA|TRBJ2-3|TRBV28
CASSFSGITDTQYF
TGTGCCAGCAGTTTTAGCGGTATCACAGATACGCAGTATTTT
>NA|NA|TRBJ2-3|TRBV6-6
CASSSGQGSDTQYF
TGTGCCAGCAGTTCGGGTCAAGGATCAGATACGCAGTATTTT
>NA|few|TRBJ2-1|TRBV5-1
CASRLDYPSYNEQFF
TGCGCCAGCAGGTTGGACTATCCCTCCTACAATGAGCAGTTCTTC
>NA|NA|TRBJ1-6|TRBV7-3
CASSKLNSPLHF
TGTGCCAGCTCCAAGCTAAATTCACCCCTCCACTTT
>TRBD2|NA|TRBJ2-7|TRBV25-1
CASSDKLAGIEQYF
TGTGCCAGCAGTGATAAACTAGCGGGAATCGAGCAGTACTTC
>NA|NA|TRBJ2-1|TRBV27
CASSFHQRASSYNEQFF
TGTGCCAGCAGTTTTCACCAGCGGGCAAGCTCCTACAATGAGCAGTTCTTC
>TRBD1|NA|TRBJ1-3|TRBV27
CASSRQGVGGNTIYF
TGTGCCAGCAGTAGACAGGGAGTCGGTGGAAACACCATATATTTT
>TRBD1|NA|TRBJ2-4|TRBV19
CASSSRGLGNIQYF
TGTGCCAGTAGTTCAAGGGGGCTGGGAAACATTCAGTACTTC
>TRBD1|NA|TRBJ1-2|TRBV7-9
CASSWRDRHHYGYTF
TGTGCCAGCAGCTGGAGGGACAGACATCACTATGGCTACACCTTC
>NA|NA|TRBJ2-7|TRBV27
CASSSHFSYEQYF
TGTGCCAGCTCAAGTCACTTTTCCTACGAGCAGTACTTC
>NA|NA|TRBJ1-1|TRBV2
CASILSRQFLRAFF
TGTGCCAGCATCCTCTCGCGGCAGTTCCTTAGGGCTTTCTTT
>NA|NA|TRBJ1-2|TRBV27
CASSVQGGYGYTF
TGTGCCAGCAGCGTGCAGGGTGGCTATGGCTACACCTTC
>TRBD1|NA|TRBJ1-1|TRBV13
CASSLGGQGGVLGEAFF
TGTGCCAGCAGCTTAGGGGGACAGGGGGGAGTGTTGGGCGAAGCTTTCTTT
>TRBD1|NA|TRBJ1-5|TRBV30
CAWGPGGGQPQHF
TGTGCCTGGGGTCCAGGGGGCGGGCAGCCCCAGCATTTT
>TRBD1|NA|TRBJ1-1|TRBV27
CASSLGQTNTEAFF
TGTGCCAGCAGCTTGGGACAGACTAACACTGAAGCTTTCTTT
>TRBD2|NA|TRBJ2-7|TRBV7-9
CASTKLGFSGDEQYF
TGTGCCAGCACCAAGCTTGGGTTCAGCGGGGACGAGCAGTACTTC
>TRBD1|NA|TRBJ1-2|TRBV15
CATSPTPGQANYGYTF
TGTGCCACCAGTCCTACGCCGGGACAGGCGAACTATGGCTACACCTTC
>NA|NA|TRBJ1-2|TRBV18
CASSQGYYGYTF
TGTGCCAGCTCCCAGGGGTACTATGGCTACACCTTC
>TRBD2|NA|TRBJ2-2|TRBV9
CASSGGAGRVAGELFF
TGTGCCAGCAGCGGAGGAGCGGGGCGGGTGGCCGGGGAGCTGTTTTTT
>TRBD1|NA|TRBJ2-1|TRBV19
CASSVTGGGLNEQFF
TGTGCCAGTAGTGTGACAGGGGGCGGTCTCAATGAGCAGTTCTTC
>TRBD2|NA|TRBJ2-2|TRBV2
CASSEISREIGELFF
TGTGCCAGCAGTGAGATCTCGCGGGAGATCGGGGAGCTGTTTTTT
>NA|NA|TRBJ1-1|TRBV6-5
CASSPDTGFNTEAFF
TGTGCCAGCAGTCCGGATACAGGGTTCAACACTGAAGCTTTCTTT
>TRBD1|NA|TRBJ1-3|TRBV2
CASRRDRGSGNTIYF
TGTGCCAGCAGACGGGACAGGGGATCCGGAAACACCATATATTTT